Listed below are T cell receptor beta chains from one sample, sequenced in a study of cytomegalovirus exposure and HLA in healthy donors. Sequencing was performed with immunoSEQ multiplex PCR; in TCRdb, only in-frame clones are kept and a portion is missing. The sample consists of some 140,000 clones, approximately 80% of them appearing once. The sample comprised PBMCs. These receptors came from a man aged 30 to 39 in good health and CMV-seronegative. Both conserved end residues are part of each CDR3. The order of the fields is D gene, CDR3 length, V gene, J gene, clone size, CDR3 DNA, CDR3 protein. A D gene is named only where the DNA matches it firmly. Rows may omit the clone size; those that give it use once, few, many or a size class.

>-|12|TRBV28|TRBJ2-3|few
TGTGCCAGCAGTTTGGCACAGATGACGCAGTATTTT
CASSLAQMTQYF
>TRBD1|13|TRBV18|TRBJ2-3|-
TGTGCCAGCTCACCGACAGGGAGAGATACGCAGTATTTT
CASSPTGRDTQYF
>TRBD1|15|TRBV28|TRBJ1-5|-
TGTGCCAGCAGCGTACAGGGGGCGGAGGATCAGCCCCAGCATTTT
CASSVQGAEDQPQHF
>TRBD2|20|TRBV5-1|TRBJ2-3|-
TGCGCCAGCAGCTTTAACCCCGCGGGACTAGCCGGATCTAGCACAGATACGCAGTATTTT
CASSFNPAGLAGSSTDTQYF
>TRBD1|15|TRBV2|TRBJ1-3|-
TGTGCCAGCAGTGAAGGGACAGGGAATGGAAACACCATATATTTT
CASSEGTGNGNTIYF
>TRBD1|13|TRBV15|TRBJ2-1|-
TGTGCCACCCGGAGGGACAGGTCCAATGAGCAGTTCTTC
CATRRDRSNEQFF
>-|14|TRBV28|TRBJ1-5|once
TGTGCCAGCAGTAGAGGGGGTAGCAATCAGCCCCAGCATTTT
CASSRGGSNQPQHF
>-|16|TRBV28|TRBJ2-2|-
TGTGCCAGCAGTTTATCAAAGGAGTCGAACACCGGGGAGCTGTTTTTT
CASSLSKESNTGELFF
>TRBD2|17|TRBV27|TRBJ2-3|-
TGTGCCAGCAGTTTGCCCCCCGCGGGAGGGGGGACAGATACGCAGTATTTT
CASSLPPAGGGTDTQYF
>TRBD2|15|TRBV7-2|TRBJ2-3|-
TGTGCCAGCAGCTTTATAGCGGGAGCAGGAGATACGCAGTATTTT
CASSFIAGAGDTQYF
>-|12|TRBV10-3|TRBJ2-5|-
TGTGCCGCGGGGGCTGAACAAGAGACCCAGTACTTC
CAAGAEQETQYF
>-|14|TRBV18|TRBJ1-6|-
TGTGCCAGCTCATCGACAGTAAATAATTCACCCCTCCACTTT
CASSSTVNNSPLHF
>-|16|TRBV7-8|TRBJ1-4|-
TGTGCCAGCAGCTACCGTGGGTGGGGCACTAATGAAAAACTGTTTTTT
CASSYRGWGTNEKLFF
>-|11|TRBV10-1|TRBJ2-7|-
TGCGCCAGCAGCAACGGCTACGAGCAGTACTTC
CASSNGYEQYF
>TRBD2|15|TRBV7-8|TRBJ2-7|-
TGTGCCAGCTGGGATAGCGGGAGGGCCGAATACGAGCAGTACTTC
CASWDSGRAEYEQYF
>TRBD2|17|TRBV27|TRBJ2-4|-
TGTGCCAGCAGTTCTCGACTAGCGGGGATAGCCAAAAACATTCAGTACTTC
CASSSRLAGIAKNIQYF
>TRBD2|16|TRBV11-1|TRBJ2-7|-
TGTGCCAGCAGCTTGGGGGGGGGACTAGCGGTCTACGAGCAGTACTTC
CASSLGGGLAVYEQYF
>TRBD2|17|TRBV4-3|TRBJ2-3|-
TGCGCCAGCAGCCAAGATGGGCTAGCGGGAGGCGCAGATACGCAGTATTTT
CASSQDGLAGGADTQYF
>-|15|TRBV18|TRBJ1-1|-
TGTGCCAGCTCACCTCTCCCCCGGGGGGGGAGTGAAGCTTTCTTT
CASSPLPRGGSEAFF
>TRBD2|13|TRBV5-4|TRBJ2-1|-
TGTGCCAGCAGGCCCGGGACTAACAATGAGCAGTTCTTC
CASRPGTNNEQFF
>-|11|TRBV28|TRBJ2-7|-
TGTGCCAGCAAATCCGCGTACGAGCAGTACTTC
CASKSAYEQYF
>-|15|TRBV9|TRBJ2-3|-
TGTGCCAGCAGCGTAGCTGGTGACAGGACAGATACGCAGTATTTT
CASSVAGDRTDTQYF
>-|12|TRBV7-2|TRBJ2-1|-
TGTGCCAGCAGCAAACTCGGCAATGAGCAGTTCTTC
CASSKLGNEQFF
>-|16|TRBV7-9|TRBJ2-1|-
TGTGCCAGCAGCCCCTTGTTGACTAGTATAAACAATGAGCAGTTCTTC
CASSPLLTSINNEQFF
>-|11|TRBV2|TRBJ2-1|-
TGTGCCGTCAAGGGGGATAATGAGCAGTTCTTC
CAVKGDNEQFF
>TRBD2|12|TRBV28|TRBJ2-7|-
TGTGCCAGCACTAGCGGGATCTACGAGCAGTACTTC
CASTSGIYEQYF
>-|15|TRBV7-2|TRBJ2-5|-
TGTGCCAGCAGCTTTGGACTGACTGGTGTAAAGACCCAGTACTTC
CASSFGLTGVKTQYF
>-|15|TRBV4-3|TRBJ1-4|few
TGCGCCAGCAGCCAAGGTGTGACAGTTAATGAAAAACTGTTTTTT
CASSQGVTVNEKLFF
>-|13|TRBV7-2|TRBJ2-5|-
TGTGCCAGCAGCTTCCAGGGGAAAGAGACCCAGTACTTC
CASSFQGKETQYF
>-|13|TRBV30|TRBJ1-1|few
TGTGCCTGGAGTGGACTCCTGCGGACTGAAGCTTTCTTT
CAWSGLLRTEAFF
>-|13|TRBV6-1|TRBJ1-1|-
TGTGCCAGCAGCTCTTTAGGGACAACTGAAGCTTTCTTT
CASSSLGTTEAFF
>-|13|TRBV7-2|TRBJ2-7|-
TGTGCCAGCAGCTTGACAGATTCCTACGAGCAGTACTTC
CASSLTDSYEQYF
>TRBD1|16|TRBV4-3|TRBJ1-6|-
TGCGCCAGCAGCCAAGATCCAGGGGGCCCAAATTCACCCCTCCACTTT
CASSQDPGGPNSPLHF
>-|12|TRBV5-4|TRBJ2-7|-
TGTGCCAGCACCCGAACGGGGGACGAGCAGTACTTC
CASTRTGDEQYF
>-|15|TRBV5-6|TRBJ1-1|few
TGTGCCAGCAGCTACTACAGGGATTGGATCACTGAAGCTTTCTTT
CASSYYRDWITEAFF
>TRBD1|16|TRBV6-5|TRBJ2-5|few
TGTGCCAGCAGTTACTCGGCCAGGGGGTTTGGTGAGACCCAGTACTTC
CASSYSARGFGETQYF